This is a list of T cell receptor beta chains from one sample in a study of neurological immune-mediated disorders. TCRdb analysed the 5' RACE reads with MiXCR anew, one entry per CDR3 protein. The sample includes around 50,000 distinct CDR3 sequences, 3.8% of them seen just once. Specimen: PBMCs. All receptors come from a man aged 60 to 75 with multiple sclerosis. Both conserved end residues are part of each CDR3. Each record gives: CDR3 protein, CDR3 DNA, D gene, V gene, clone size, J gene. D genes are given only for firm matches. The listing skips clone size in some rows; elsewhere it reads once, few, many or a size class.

CDR3 protein: CSGRGAVSNQPQHF; CDR3 DNA: TGCAGTGGGCGTGGGGCAGTTAGCAATCAGCCCCAGCATTTT; D gene: NA; V gene: TRBV20-1; clone size: many; J gene: TRBJ1-5
CDR3 protein: CASSPNLNTEAFF; CDR3 DNA: TGCGCCAGCAGCCCCAACTTGAACACTGAAGCTTTCTTT; D gene: NA; V gene: TRBV5-1; clone size: many; J gene: TRBJ1-1
CDR3 protein: CASRASADTQYF; CDR3 DNA: TGCGCCAGCAGGGCTAGCGCAGATACGCAGTATTTT; D gene: NA; V gene: TRBV5-1; clone size: many; J gene: TRBJ2-3
CDR3 protein: CASSYSGNSGNTIYF; CDR3 DNA: TGTGCCAGCAGTTACTCCGGGAACTCTGGAAACACCATATATTTT; D gene: NA; V gene: TRBV6-5; clone size: many; J gene: TRBJ1-3
CDR3 protein: CASNHRDRGFNQPQHF; CDR3 DNA: TGTGCCAGCAATCACCGGGACAGGGGTTTCAATCAGCCCCAGCATTTT; D gene: TRBD1; V gene: TRBV6-1; clone size: many; J gene: TRBJ1-5
CDR3 protein: CASSLGVRGLNYGYTF; CDR3 DNA: TGCGCCAGCAGCTTGGGAGTGAGGGGCCTTAACTATGGCTACACCTTC; D gene: NA; V gene: TRBV5-1; clone size: NA; J gene: TRBJ1-2
CDR3 protein: CASRSKKQLMNTEAFF; CDR3 DNA: TGTGCCAGCAGGTCGAAAAAACAGCTCATGAACACTGAAGCTTTCTTT; D gene: NA; V gene: TRBV6-5; clone size: many; J gene: TRBJ1-1
CDR3 protein: CASSLGLAGDTQYF; CDR3 DNA: TGCGCCAGCAGCCTCGGACTAGCGGGGGATACGCAGTATTTT; D gene: TRBD2; V gene: TRBV5-1; clone size: many; J gene: TRBJ2-3
CDR3 protein: CASSPGTDYEQYF; CDR3 DNA: TGTGCCAGCTCACCGGGGACAGATTACGAGCAGTACTTC; D gene: TRBD1; V gene: TRBV18; clone size: NA; J gene: TRBJ2-7
CDR3 protein: CSAGTGNTEAFF; CDR3 DNA: TGCAGCGCCGGGACAGGGAACACTGAAGCTTTCTTT; D gene: TRBD1; V gene: TRBV29-1; clone size: many; J gene: TRBJ1-1
CDR3 protein: CSATTSGSLNEQFF; CDR3 DNA: TGCAGTGCAACGACTAGCGGGAGTTTGAATGAGCAGTTCTTC; D gene: TRBD2; V gene: TRBV20-1; clone size: few; J gene: TRBJ2-1
CDR3 protein: CASSYSPGLGNEQFF; CDR3 DNA: TGTGCCAGCAGTTATAGTCCGGGACTGGGAAATGAGCAGTTCTTC; D gene: NA; V gene: TRBV6-6; clone size: many; J gene: TRBJ2-1
CDR3 protein: CASTPYPSGSPYNEQFF; CDR3 DNA: TGTGCCAGTACCCCGTACCCTAGCGGGAGTCCCTACAATGAGCAGTTCTTC; D gene: TRBD2; V gene: TRBV19; clone size: NA; J gene: TRBJ2-1
CDR3 protein: CASSPPRNTDTQYF; CDR3 DNA: TGTGCCAGCAGCCCCCCCCGGAACACAGATACGCAGTATTTT; D gene: NA; V gene: TRBV28; clone size: many; J gene: TRBJ2-3
CDR3 protein: CASSVDYYEQYF; CDR3 DNA: TGTGCCAGCAGTGTCGATTACTACGAGCAGTACTTC; D gene: NA; V gene: TRBV6-1; clone size: many; J gene: TRBJ2-7
CDR3 protein: CASSLASTGGETQYF; CDR3 DNA: TGTGCCAGCAGCTTAGCGAGCACGGGGGGAGAGACCCAGTACTTC; D gene: TRBD2; V gene: TRBV7-2; clone size: many; J gene: TRBJ2-5
CDR3 protein: CASLGPQGDSPLHF; CDR3 DNA: TGTGCCAGCCTTGGCCCTCAGGGGGATTCACCCCTCCACTTT; D gene: TRBD1; V gene: TRBV2; clone size: NA; J gene: TRBJ1-6
CDR3 protein: CASSQDPGQGYEQYF; CDR3 DNA: TGTGCCAGCAGCCAAGATCCCGGACAGGGCTACGAGCAGTACTTC; D gene: TRBD1; V gene: TRBV4-2; clone size: many; J gene: TRBJ2-7
CDR3 protein: CSASRETGSHYEQYF; CDR3 DNA: TGCAGTGCTAGCAGAGAGACAGGGTCTCACTACGAGCAGTACTTC; D gene: TRBD1; V gene: TRBV20-1; clone size: many; J gene: TRBJ2-7
CDR3 protein: CASRGAFYNEQFF; CDR3 DNA: TGCGCCAGCAGGGGGGCCTTTTACAATGAGCAGTTCTTC; D gene: NA; V gene: TRBV5-1; clone size: few; J gene: TRBJ2-1
CDR3 protein: CASNLGGPEKLFF; CDR3 DNA: TGTGCCAGCAACCTCGGGGGCCCGGAAAAACTGTTTTTT; D gene: NA; V gene: TRBV12-3/TRBV12-4; clone size: few; J gene: TRBJ1-4
CDR3 protein: CATSDPSGSSYNEQFF; CDR3 DNA: TGTGCCACCAGTGACCCTAGCGGGAGCTCCTACAATGAGCAGTTCTTC; D gene: TRBD2; V gene: TRBV24-1; clone size: many; J gene: TRBJ2-1
CDR3 protein: CSAEGGPGQTTNEQFF; CDR3 DNA: TGCAGTGCCGAAGGGGGGCCGGGACAGACGACCAATGAGCAGTTCTTC; D gene: NA; V gene: TRBV20-1; clone size: few; J gene: TRBJ2-1
CDR3 protein: CSARDARDSLAEATSTDTQYF; CDR3 DNA: TGCAGTGCTAGAGATGCCCGGGATAGCTTGGCGGAGGCTACTAGCACAGATACGCAGTATTTT; D gene: NA; V gene: TRBV20-1; clone size: NA; J gene: TRBJ2-3
CDR3 protein: CATSRVGGNTEAFF; CDR3 DNA: TGTGCCACCAGCAGAGTGGGGGGGAACACTGAAGCTTTCTTT; D gene: NA; V gene: TRBV15; clone size: many; J gene: TRBJ1-1
CDR3 protein: CASSLDHEQYF; CDR3 DNA: TGTGCCAGCAGCTTGGACCACGAGCAGTACTTC; D gene: NA; V gene: TRBV5-4; clone size: NA; J gene: TRBJ2-7
CDR3 protein: CSAESNRVEAFF; CDR3 DNA: TGCAGTGCCGAGTCCAACCGGGTCGAAGCTTTCTTT; D gene: NA; V gene: TRBV20-1; clone size: many; J gene: TRBJ1-1
CDR3 protein: CASSPTRQGEKLFF; CDR3 DNA: TGTGCCAGCAGTCCTACCCGACAAGGCGAAAAACTGTTTTTT; D gene: NA; V gene: TRBV27; clone size: many; J gene: TRBJ1-4
CDR3 protein: CASSLGGQIFYGYTF; CDR3 DNA: TGTGCCAGCAGCTTGGGAGGACAGATTTTCTATGGCTACACCTTC; D gene: NA; V gene: TRBV5-5; clone size: many; J gene: TRBJ1-2
CDR3 protein: CASSWGDTEAFF; CDR3 DNA: TGCGCCAGCAGCTGGGGAGACACTGAAGCTTTCTTT; D gene: NA; V gene: TRBV5-1; clone size: many; J gene: TRBJ1-1
CDR3 protein: CSADPPTGVSYEQYF; CDR3 DNA: TGCAGTGCTGACCCTCCGACAGGAGTCTCCTACGAGCAGTACTTC; D gene: NA; V gene: TRBV20-1; clone size: many; J gene: TRBJ2-7
CDR3 protein: CASSSGGLDNYGYTF; CDR3 DNA: TGCGCCAGCAGCTCTGGTGGCCTGGACAACTATGGCTACACCTTC; D gene: NA; V gene: TRBV5-1; clone size: many; J gene: TRBJ1-2
CDR3 protein: CSASSLADSYEQYF; CDR3 DNA: TGCAGTGCTAGTTCACTAGCGGACTCCTACGAGCAGTACTTC; D gene: TRBD2; V gene: TRBV20-1; clone size: many; J gene: TRBJ2-7
CDR3 protein: CASSLVGDTQYF; CDR3 DNA: TGTGCCAGCAGCCTAGTGGGGGATACGCAGTATTTT; D gene: NA; V gene: TRBV6-1; clone size: few; J gene: TRBJ2-3
CDR3 protein: CASSGDSSYNEQFF; CDR3 DNA: TGTGCCAGCAGCGGGGACAGCTCCTACAATGAGCAGTTCTTC; D gene: TRBD1; V gene: TRBV5-6; clone size: NA; J gene: TRBJ2-1
CDR3 protein: CASSRQENRGHQPQHF; CDR3 DNA: TGTGCCAGCAGCCGGCAGGAGAACAGGGGGCACCAGCCCCAGCATTTT; D gene: TRBD1; V gene: TRBV5-6; clone size: many; J gene: TRBJ1-5
CDR3 protein: CASSVGPNYGYTF; CDR3 DNA: TGTGCCAGCAGTGTCGGCCCAAACTATGGCTACACCTTC; D gene: NA; V gene: TRBV25-1; clone size: many; J gene: TRBJ1-2
CDR3 protein: CASSLTSFGEETQYF; CDR3 DNA: TGTGCCAGCAGCTTAACTAGTTTTGGGGAAGAGACCCAGTACTTC; D gene: NA; V gene: TRBV7-7; clone size: few; J gene: TRBJ2-5
CDR3 protein: CASRTGTANYGYTF; CDR3 DNA: TGCGCCAGCAGAACCGGGACAGCTAACTATGGCTACACCTTC; D gene: TRBD1; V gene: TRBV5-1; clone size: few; J gene: TRBJ1-2
CDR3 protein: CASSLGPVTEAFF; CDR3 DNA: TGTGCCAGCAGTCTTGGGCCCGTCACTGAAGCTTTCTTT; D gene: NA; V gene: TRBV6-1; clone size: many; J gene: TRBJ1-1
CDR3 protein: CSATMKGADTQYF; CDR3 DNA: TGCAGTGCTACCATGAAGGGGGCCGATACGCAGTATTTT; D gene: TRBD1; V gene: TRBV20-1; clone size: NA; J gene: TRBJ2-3
CDR3 protein: CASSYSAGAGAGEQYF; CDR3 DNA: TGTGCCAGCAGTTACTCGGCGGGAGCGGGAGCGGGTGAGCAGTACTTC; D gene: TRBD2; V gene: TRBV6-6; clone size: many; J gene: TRBJ2-7
CDR3 protein: CASSSRDRETEAFF; CDR3 DNA: TGTGCCAGCAGCAGCCGGGACAGGGAAACTGAAGCTTTCTTT; D gene: TRBD1; V gene: TRBV5-5; clone size: many; J gene: TRBJ1-1
CDR3 protein: CSAPDRERGIMDEQYF; CDR3 DNA: TGCAGTGCTCCCGACAGGGAGAGGGGGATTATGGACGAGCAGTACTTC; D gene: TRBD1; V gene: TRBV20-1; clone size: many; J gene: TRBJ2-7
CDR3 protein: CAIKEGWDQPQHF; CDR3 DNA: TGTGCCATCAAGGAGGGTTGGGATCAGCCCCAGCATTTT; D gene: NA; V gene: TRBV10-3; clone size: many; J gene: TRBJ1-5